This passage covers 25 T cell receptor beta chains from one sample sequenced in a study of blood T cell repertoires in COVID-19. Produced via immunoSEQ multiplex PCR; TCRdb's table is partial and in-frame only. The sample consists of under 500,000 clones, 70% to 90% of them appearing once. The specimen sequenced was PBMCs or T cells enriched from blood (not recorded which). The receptors here all came from a young woman with acute COVID-19.

The chain uses TRBV29-1 and TRBJ2-5, with 9 bases fitting TRBD1. This CDR3 is 12 amino acids long. CDR1 is SQVTM and CDR2 is ANQGSEA in the germline V gene. Unmatched junction bases numbered 6, after V lost 6 bases and J lost 7 bases. CDR3: CSVPGTGLTQYF. In nucleotides, the CDR3 is TGCAGCGTGCCCGGGACAGGGTTGACCCAGTACTTC.

The gene calls are TRBV24-1 and TRBJ1-5, with a tentative D call TRBD1 (5 bases). Trimming took 9 bases from V and 2 from J, leaving 16 bases between them. CDR1 and CDR2 (germline): KGHDR, SFDVKD. The CDR3 length is 15 residues. The CDR3 region has the DNA TGTGCCACCGCAAGCGGGGGTCAGGGCAATCAGCCCCAGCATTTT. Translation: CATASGGQGNQPQHF.

The V call is TRBV27, the J call TRBJ1-4; D is undetermined. CDR1 and CDR2 (germline): MNHEY, SMNVEV (reference sequence). This CDR3 contains 15 residues. The V gene lost 4 bases and the J gene lost 0 bases, with 9 bases spanning the gap. This CDR3 is CASSSQFATNEKLFF. The CDR3 DNA follows: TGTGCCAGCAGTTCCCAATTTGCAACTAATGAAAAACTGTTTTTT.

The chain couples TRBV11-2 to TRBJ1-4; 7 bases line up with TRBD1. The CDR3 is 12 residues long. Germline V CDR1 and CDR2: SGHAT, FQNNGV. Germline trimming cut 6 bases from V and 14 bases from J; bases unmatched to any gene: 9. The CDR3 bases are TGTGCCAGCAGGAGAACGACAGGGAGGCTGTTTTTT. It translates to CASRRTTGRLFF.

The rearrangement uses TRBV6-1 and TRBJ2-5; no definite D call. V gave up 3 bases and J gave up 4 bases, with 9 bases separating them. Per germline, CDR1 MNHNS and CDR2 SASEGT. The CDR3 covers 13 residues. The CDR3 DNA sequence: TGTGCCAGCAGTGAGACAAGTCGAGAGACCCAGTACTTC. Amino acid sequence: CASSETSRETQYF.

The rearrangement uses TRBV7-9 and TRBJ2-7, with 7 bases aligning to TRBD2. The junction had 4 bases not matched to a gene; V was cut back by 0 bases and J by 2 bases. Germline assignment: CDR1 SEHNR and CDR2 FQNEAQ (reference sequence). CDR3 size: 15 residues. The CDR3 here is CASSLAAGVPYEQYF. The DNA for the CDR3 is TGTGCCAGCAGCTTAGCCGCGGGAGTGCCCTACGAGCAGTACTTC.

V and J are TRBV11-2 and TRBJ1-6; D gene unclear. The CDR3 is 13 residues long. From germline, CDR1 is SGHAT and CDR2 FQNNGV. The V end lost 1 base, the J end lost 8 bases, and 6 bases lay between the germline ends. The chain's CDR3 is CASSLASYSPLHF. The DNA for the CDR3 is TGTGCCAGCAGCTTAGCTAGTTATTCACCCCTCCACTTT. Full variable domain (rest looked up from reference TRBV11-2 and TRBJ1-6): EAGVAQSPRYKIIEKRQSVAFWCNPISGHATLYWYQQILGQGPKLLIQFQNNGVVDDSQLPKDRFSAERLKGVDSTLKIQPAKLEDSAVYLCASSLASYSPLHFGNGTRLTVT.

The chain links TRBV4-3 to TRBJ1-2; no reliable D call. Germline CDR1 and CDR2: LGHNA and YSLEER. Trimming took 0 bases from V and 3 from J, leaving 8 bases between them. The CDR3 runs to 14 residues. In DNA, the CDR3 is TGCGCCAGCAGCCAAGATGCCGGGTACTATGGCTACACCTTC. This codes for CASSQDAGYYGYTF.

The chain's CDR3 is CASRPGDRGLSGNTIYF. The CDR3, as DNA: TGTGCCAGCAGGCCGGGGGACAGGGGGCTCTCTGGAAACACCATATATTTT. V gene TRBV5-5 combines with J gene TRBJ1-3, with 12 bases lining up with TRBD1. Losses at the gene ends were 5 bases for V and 0 bases for J; bases not matched to a gene: 6. Germline-derived CDR1 and CDR2 are SGHKS and YYEKEE (reference sequence). The CDR3 sequence is 17 residues long.

This chain joins TRBV19 and TRBJ2-1; tentatively, D is TRBD2 (5 bases). This CDR3 spans 16 amino acids. Germline V gene lookup returns CDR1 LNHDA and CDR2 SQIVND (reference sequence). V was trimmed by 5 bases and J by 5 bases, leaving 19 bases between them. The CDR3 loop reads CASSPLGASPDNEQFF. As DNA, the CDR3 is TGTGCCAGTAGTCCCCTCGGAGCTAGCCCTGACAATGAGCAGTTCTTC.

The chain links TRBV27 to TRBJ1-1, with TRBD1 identical over 10 bases. The CDR3 is made up of 18 amino acids. Trimming at V came to 5 bases and at J to 0 bases, leaving 12 bases not matched to a gene. The germline V gene encodes CDR1 MNHEY and CDR2 SMNVEV (reference sequence). The CDR3, as DNA: TGTGCCAGCAGTACCTCTCGGGACAGGGGAGGACTGAACACTGAAGCTTTCTTT. This sequence encodes CASSTSRDRGGLNTEAFF.

The V and J genes are TRBV2 and TRBJ2-5, with TRBD1 matching over 9 bases. This CDR3 region has 15 residues. The V segment lost 3 bases and the J segment 4 bases; nucleotides outside the gene matches: 6. Germline CDR1 reads SNHLY; CDR2 reads FYNNEI. For the CDR3, the DNA is TGTGCCAGCAGTGATGTACAGGGGGCGGGAGAGACCCAGTACTTC. Amino acid sequence: CASSDVQGAGETQYF.

CDR3 protein: CASSLDIYTHQGSYGYTF. CDR3 sequence (DNA): TGTGCCAGCTCCTTAGACATCTATACCCATCAGGGCTCCTATGGCTACACCTTC. The chain recombines TRBV28 with TRBJ1-2; TRBD1 is a possible D gene (5 bases). Looked up from germline, CDR1 is MDHEN and CDR2 is SYDVKM. Trimming stripped 8 bases from V and 4 bases from J, with 29 bases between. The CDR3 sequence is 18 residues long.

This clone occurred once. The chain couples TRBV24-1 to TRBJ2-5, with D possibly being TRBD2 (6 bases). Germline CDR1 KGHDR, CDR2 SFDVKD. This CDR3 region has 15 residues. V gave up 0 bases and J gave up 4 bases, with 11 bases separating them. CDR3 DNA: TGTGCCACCAGTGATTTGGGCAGGAGGGGAGAGACCCAGTACTTC. Its translation: CATSDLGRRGETQYF.

V gene TRBV4-2 combines with J gene TRBJ1-1; possibly TRBD1 for D (5 bases). CDR1 is LGHNA and CDR2 is YNFKEQ in the germline V gene. V was cut by 5 bases and J by 5 bases, with 12 bases left in between. This CDR3 contains 13 residues. CDR3 sequence: CASSGSGGTEAFF. Written as DNA, the CDR3 is TGTGCCAGCAGCGGATCGGGGGGAACTGAAGCTTTCTTT.

This chain links TRBV20-1 with TRBJ2-3; D unresolved. Looked up from germline, CDR1 is DFQATT and CDR2 is SNEGSKA (reference sequence). This CDR3 contains 11 residues. V was shortened by 5 bases and J by 3 bases, with 6 bases between the two germline ends. The CDR3 sequence is CSASFTDTQYF. The CDR3, as DNA: TGCAGTGCTTCATTTACAGATACGCAGTATTTT.

This chain links TRBV19 with TRBJ2-7; 7 bases map to TRBD1. The germline V gene has CDR1 LNHDA and CDR2 SQIVND (reference sequence). V lost 5 bases, J lost 8 bases, and 9 bases stayed unmatched. There are 13 residues in the CDR3. The CDR3 here is CASSGDSQVKQYF. The CDR3 coding sequence is TGTGCCAGTAGTGGGGACAGCCAAGTCAAGCAGTACTTC.

The CDR3 is CASSLAVPSVTEAFF. CDR3 nucleotide sequence: TGTGCCAGCAGCTTAGCTGTGCCCTCGGTAACTGAAGCTTTCTTT. The chain combines TRBV7-6 with TRBJ1-1; D ambiguous. Germline CDR1 and CDR2: SGHVS and FNYEAQ. The CDR3 covers 15 residues. V was shortened by 0 bases and J by 5 bases, with 13 bases between the two germline ends.

The rearrangement links TRBV3-1 (or the pseudogene TRBV3-2) to TRBJ2-2; TRBD1 might be the D (5 bases). Trimming took off 2 bases at V and 4 bases at J, with 11 bases between the two ends. Germline values: CDR1 LGHDT, CDR2 YNNKEL (reference sequence). The CDR3 runs 15 residues. The CDR3 nucleotides read TGTGCCAGCAGCCAACTTCGCAGGGTCACCGGGGAGCTGTTTTTT. Amino acids: CASSQLRRVTGELFF.

The V gene is TRBV9, the J gene TRBJ2-7; TRBD2 aligns across 8 bases. V shed 0 bases and J 0 bases; nucleotides not matched to a gene: 5. Germline values: CDR1 SGDLS, CDR2 YYNGEE. The CDR3 covers 16 residues. As DNA, the CDR3 is TGTGCCAGCAGCGTAGCTAAGCGGGGGAGCTCCTACGAGCAGTACTTC. Its translation is CASSVAKRGSSYEQYF.

Only one count was recorded for this clone. The V and J genes are TRBV10-3 and TRBJ1-4; D is undetermined. The V end was cut by 3 bases, the J end by 11 bases, with 19 bases between. Germline V lookup: CDR1 ENHRY, CDR2 SYGVKD. The length of the CDR3 is 15 residues. CDR3 residues: CAISDRQSESGKLFF. In DNA form, the CDR3 reads TGTGCCATCAGTGACCGCCAGTCGGAGTCCGGGAAACTGTTTTTT.

The chain is built from TRBV6-6 and TRBJ1-5, with D maybe TRBD1 (5 bases). Deletions cut 0 bases from V and 1 base from J, with 10 bases between. Per the germline V gene, CDR1 is MNHNY and CDR2 is SVGAGI (reference sequence). The CDR3 covers 16 residues. CDR3 protein: CASSYSKGKSNQPQHF. The DNA for the CDR3 is TGTGCCAGCAGTTACTCGAAGGGGAAGAGCAATCAGCCCCAGCATTTT.

This chain links TRBV5-4 with TRBJ2-1, with TRBD2 matching over 9 bases. CDR3 size: 13 residues. The ends lost 9 bases at V and 3 bases at J; junction bases unmatched: 4. From germline, CDR1 is SGHNT and CDR2 YYREEE (reference sequence). CDR3 amino acids: CAIRTSDYNEQFF. CDR3 bases: TGTGCCATTCGGACTAGCGACTACAATGAGCAGTTCTTC. Based on the CDR3 plus reference TRBV5-4 and TRBJ2-1, the full variable domain is ETGVTQSPTHLIKTRGQQVTLRCSSQSGHNTVSWYQQALGQGPQFIFQYYREEENGRGNFPPRFSGLQFPNYSSELNVNALELDDSALYLCAIRTSDYNEQFFGPGTRLTVL.

This sequence joins TRBV7-8 and TRBJ1-3; 9 nucleotides agree with TRBD1. J lost 1 base, V lost 4 bases, and 5 bases had no gene match. Germline values: CDR1 SGHVS, CDR2 FQNEAQ. The CDR3 loop spans 16 amino acids. The CDR3 sequence: CASSWDREFSGNTIYF. Written as DNA, the CDR3 is TGTGCCAGCAGCTGGGACAGGGAATTTTCTGGAAACACCATATATTTT.

The rearrangement links TRBV29-1 to TRBJ2-5; 11 positions agree with TRBD2. This CDR3 region has 14 residues. Trimming cost V 7 bases and J 5 bases; bases outside gene matches: 9. Germline V lookup: CDR1 SQVTM, CDR2 ANQGSEA. The DNA of the CDR3 is TGCAGCGGCCAACTAGCGGGAGCCTCCGAGACCCAGTACTTC. Translated, it gives CSGQLAGASETQYF.